The 17 T cell receptor beta chains below were found in one sample sequenced in a study of blood T cell repertoires in COVID-19. Sequencing was performed with immunoSEQ multiplex PCR; in TCRdb, only in-frame clones are kept and a portion is missing. The repertoire holds 150,000 or so clones, around 85% seen once, with about 5% in the top ten. Sequenced input: peripheral blood. These receptors were collected from a human donor in a cohort sampled during active COVID-19.

This chain joins TRBV5-1 and TRBJ1-1; the D gene is possibly TRBD1 (6 bases). Germline CDR1 reads SGHRS; CDR2 reads YFSETQ. Deletions cut 1 base from V and 4 bases from J, with 11 bases between. The CDR3 contains 14 residues. The CDR3 coding sequence is TGCGCCAGCAGCTTGAACCAGGGGTCCACTGAAGCTTTCTTT. Its protein product is CASSLNQGSTEAFF. The full variable domain, its missing parts supplied by reference TRBV5-1 and TRBJ1-1, is KAGVTQTPRYLIKTRGQQVTLSCSPISGHRSVSWYQQTPGQGLQFLFEYFSETQRNKGNFPGRFSGRQFSNSRSEMNVSTLELGDSALYLCASSLNQGSTEAFFGQGTRLTVV.

The genes are TRBV7-2 and TRBJ2-7, with 8 bases that match TRBD1. The V gene's germline CDR1 is SGHTA and CDR2 FQGNSA. The CDR3 contains 14 residues. The ends lost 5 bases at V and 9 bases at J; junction bases unmatched: 12. The CDR3 region has the DNA TGTGCCAGCAGCCTCGACAGGGGACGGTTTTTGCAGTACTTC. This codes for CASSLDRGRFLQYF.

The chain employs TRBV9 and TRBJ2-7; 9 bases align to TRBD2. With V trimmed by 1 base and J by 2 bases, 4 bases remained unmatched. The CDR3 is 15 residues long. The germline gives CDR1 SGDLS, CDR2 YYNGEE. Written as DNA, the CDR3 is TGTGCCAGCAGCGTACTAGCGGGGCCAGCCTACGAGCAGTACTTC. Its translation: CASSVLAGPAYEQYF.

On this clone: One end of the junction does not line up with germline, which may come from a read error. The V call is TRBV6-5, the J call TRBJ1-1; maybe TRBD1 (6 bases). This CDR3 is built from 13 residues. The germline V gene has CDR1 MNHEY and CDR2 SVGAGI. CDR3 sequence reads: CASRGHTNTETFF. The DNA for the CDR3 is TGTGCCAGCAGGGGACACACGAACACTGAAACTTTCTTT.

This chain connects TRBV3-1 (or the pseudogene TRBV3-2) to TRBJ2-7; maybe TRBD2 (7 bases). The V gene lost 8 bases and the J gene lost 3 bases, with 11 bases spanning the gap. Germline CDR1 is LGHDT and CDR2 is YNNKEL (reference sequence). The CDR3 contains 12 residues. The CDR3 DNA reads TGTGCCAGCGGGAGGGGGAACTACGAGCAGTACTTC. It specifies CASGRGNYEQYF.

The J gene is TRBJ2-7, the V gene TRBV10-1; 9 nucleotides line up with TRBD1. Germline V gene lookup returns CDR1 WNHNN and CDR2 SYGVQD (reference sequence). Trimming removed 5 bases from V and 7 bases from J; junction bases left unmatched: 6. The CDR3 runs to 13 residues. The CDR3 loop is CASSRTGVGEQYF. The CDR3 bases are TGCGCCAGCAGTCGGACAGGGGTGGGGGAGCAGTACTTC.

The V call is TRBV14, the J call TRBJ2-7; D is possibly TRBD2 (7 bases). With 3 bases removed from V and 5 bases from J, the gap between germline ends came to 17 bases. Germline V gene data show CDR1 as SGHDN and CDR2 as FVKESK. The CDR3 length is 15 residues. CDR3 sequence reads: CASSQNRGALDEQYF. Written as DNA, the CDR3 is TGTGCCAGCAGCCAGAACCGGGGGGCCTTGGACGAGCAGTACTTC.

The rearrangement links TRBV6-5 to TRBJ1-2; no reliable D call. The germline V gene encodes CDR1 MNHEY and CDR2 SVGAGI. The CDR3 runs to 13 residues. Trimming removed 2 bases at V and 6 bases at J, with 10 bases between. CDR3 nucleotides: TGTGCCAGCAGTTACCAGGATTCGGATGGCTACACCTTC. This codes for CASSYQDSDGYTF.

The chain recombines TRBV7-2 with TRBJ1-3, with D possibly TRBD1 on 5 matching bases. V shed 3 bases and J shed 2 bases, with 17 bases lying between them. CDR3 length equals 17 residues. Germline-derived CDR1 and CDR2 are SGHTA and FQGNSA. The CDR3 nucleotides read TGTGCCAGCAGCTTGGGAGGCTCCATAGGGGCTGGAAACACCATATATTTT. Protein sequence: CASSLGGSIGAGNTIYF.

Only one count was recorded for this clone. V and J are TRBV29-1 and TRBJ2-7, with D perhaps matching TRBD2 (5 bases). V was cut by 4 bases and J by 4 bases, with 11 bases left in between. Germline CDR1 SQVTM, CDR2 ANQGSEA. This CDR3 has 12 residues. The CDR3 region is CSVALPGYEQYF. The CDR3 DNA reads as TGCAGCGTTGCTCTCCCGGGGTACGAGCAGTACTTC.

The chain combines TRBV6-1 with TRBJ1-5, with a weak D call TRBD1 (5 bases). The germline V gene encodes CDR1 MNHNS and CDR2 SASEGT. CDR3 length: 13 residues. V dropped 3 bases and J dropped 7 bases, with 10 bases sitting between them. CDR3 bases: TGTGCCAGCAGTGACCAGGGCGGACAGCCCCAGCATTTT. Encoded protein: CASSDQGGQPQHF.

The chain recombines TRBV20-1 with TRBJ2-7, with D unresolved. V lost 5 bases and J 4 bases, leaving 6 bases between the germline ends. CDR3 length equals 10 residues. CDR1 and CDR2 from the germline V gene are DFQATT and SNEGSKA (reference sequence). The CDR3 bases are TGCAGTGCTTCCCCGTACGAGCAGTACTTC. It encodes CSASPYEQYF.

The V gene is TRBV14, the J gene TRBJ1-6, with D unresolved. Trimming removed 0 bases at V and 10 bases at J, with 7 bases between. The CDR3 sequence is 13 residues long. Germline CDR1 and CDR2: SGHDN and FVKESK. CDR3 region: CASSQDGRSPLHF. CDR3 nucleotide sequence: TGTGCCAGCAGCCAAGATGGTAGATCACCCCTCCACTTT.

This sequence joins TRBV7-8 and TRBJ2-7; possible D gene TRBD2, 6 bases. Germline V gene lookup returns CDR1 SGHVS and CDR2 FQNEAQ. The length of the CDR3 is 14 residues. V was pared by 7 bases and J by 1 base, with 14 bases between. CDR3 nucleotide sequence: TGTGCCAGCACCCGGACCCGGGGGTCCTACGAGCAGTACTTC. Protein: CASTRTRGSYEQYF.

This chain joins TRBV6-5 and TRBJ1-4, with TRBD1 matching over 8 bases. CDR1 MNHEY and CDR2 SVGAGI come from the germline V gene. Trimming at V came to 5 bases and at J to 7 bases, leaving 9 bases not matched to a gene. This CDR3 spans 15 amino acids. The CDR3 region has the DNA TGTGCCAGCAGTAGACTAGGACAGGGCCCTGAAAAACTGTTTTTT. The encoded protein is CASSRLGQGPEKLFF.

This clone was observed once. This chain links TRBV7-9 with TRBJ1-2, with 7 nucleotides matching TRBD1. CDR3 length: 16 amino acids. J gave up 6 bases and V 5 bases, and 15 bases lay outside the gene matches. The germline V gene encodes CDR1 SEHNR and CDR2 FQNEAQ (reference sequence). CDR3 region: CASSRQTGSLGHGYTF. CDR3 in DNA: TGTGCCAGCAGCCGCCAGACAGGGTCCCTTGGGCATGGCTACACCTTC.

The genes are TRBV27 and TRBJ2-7; D possibly corresponds to TRBD2 (6 bases). CDR1 MNHEY and CDR2 SMNVEV come from the germline V gene (reference sequence). With 5 bases removed from V and 3 bases from J, the gap between germline ends came to 14 bases. The CDR3 is 14 amino acids. As DNA, the CDR3 is TGTGCCAGCAGTCCCGGGGGAGGCCACTACGAGCAGTACTTC. Its protein is CASSPGGGHYEQYF.